This T cell receptor (beta chain) was captured in a study of blood T cell repertoires in COVID-19. About the research overall: PBMCs, B-cell-depleted T cells, or T cells were the source of the cDNA or gDNA that made up the material.

V was pared by 6 bases and J by 3 bases, with 6 bases between. The CDR3 totals 13 residues. Germline V CDR1 and CDR2: LNHDA, SQIVND (reference sequence). Original data processing: Estimates of nucleated cell counts were drawn from the amplification of reference gene primers. Sequenced by immunoSEQ multiplex PCR; TCRdb stores in-frame clones only, minus some. The D gene and trimming were derived from the DNA, and the V and J assignments and clone size from that table. This sample carries 450,000 to 500,000 clones, roughly 88% of them seen once, and the ten largest clones take approximately 2.9%. The receptor was derived from a human donor in a cohort sampled during active COVID-19. This chain links TRBV19 with TRBJ1-6; no clear D gene. Sequenced input: peripheral blood. CDR3 loop: CASRTNYNSPLHF. In DNA, the CDR3 is TGTGCCAGTAGGACAAACTATAATTCACCCCTCCACTTT.